A single sample gave rise to the 27 T cell receptor beta chains below, sequenced in a study of blood T cell repertoires in COVID-19. Only in-frame clones appear in the TCRdb table, and some are missing; sequencing was by immunoSEQ multiplex PCR. This table has approximately 140,000 clones, approximately 88% appearing once. Sequenced material: peripheral blood. These receptors were taken from a man aged 55 to 69 with active or convalescent COVID-19.

This clone was recorded a few times. The chain has TRBV5-6 and TRBJ2-1; possible D gene TRBD1, 6 bases. This CDR3 contains 14 residues. Germline V gives CDR1 SGHDT, CDR2 YYEEEE. V dropped 3 bases and J dropped 7 bases, with 14 bases sitting between them. The CDR3 sequence is CASSSGPGANEQFF. As DNA, the CDR3 is TGTGCCAGCAGCTCAGGGCCAGGGGCGAATGAGCAGTTCTTC.

The gene calls are TRBV2 and TRBJ1-1; D call uncertain. The CDR3 totals 14 residues. V was cut by 6 bases and J by 0 bases, with 11 bases left in between. CDR1 and CDR2 (germline): SNHLY, FYNNEI. CDR3: CASSQHRMNTEAFF. CDR3 bases: TGTGCCAGCAGCCAGCACAGAATGAACACTGAAGCTTTCTTT. Together with reference TRBV2 and TRBJ1-1, the CDR3 gives the full variable domain: EPEVTQTPSHQVTQMGQEVILRCVPISNHLYFYWYRQILGQKVEFLVSFYNNEISEKSEIFDDQFSVERPDGSNFTLKIRSTKLEDSAMYFCASSQHRMNTEAFFGQGTRLTVV.

The chain joins TRBV3-1 (or the pseudogene TRBV3-2) to TRBJ1-6, with 8 bases matching TRBD1. CDR1 is LGHDT, CDR2 YNNKEL, per germline (reference sequence). The V gene end was trimmed by 4 bases and the J gene end by 9 bases; junction bases not matched to a gene: 8. The CDR3 covers 15 residues. CDR3 bases: TGTGCCAGCAGCCCGACAGGGGCACGGGGTTCACCCCTCCACTTT. As protein: CASSPTGARGSPLHF.

The gene calls are TRBV7-9 and TRBJ2-3; 10 bases are shared with TRBD2. From germline, CDR1 is SEHNR and CDR2 FQNEAQ (reference sequence). The ends lost 1 base at V and 5 bases at J; junction bases unmatched: 12. The CDR3 consists of 18 residues. CDR3 in amino acids: CASSLVASGSWQGDTQYF. The CDR3, as DNA: TGTGCCAGCAGCTTAGTCGCTAGCGGGAGCTGGCAAGGAGATACGCAGTATTTT.

The V and J genes are TRBV7-8 and TRBJ2-1, with 9 bases fitting TRBD2. The ends lost 5 bases at V and 9 bases at J; junction bases unmatched: 14. Germline CDR1 reads SGHVS; CDR2 reads FQNEAQ. This CDR3 has 16 residues. This CDR3 is CASSPRGLAGVVEQFF. The CDR3 DNA is TGTGCCAGCAGCCCGCGGGGATTAGCGGGAGTTGTTGAGCAGTTCTTC. Full variable domain (missing parts from reference TRBV7-8 and TRBJ2-1): GAGVSQSPRYKVAKRGQDVALRCDPISGHVSLFWYQQALGQGPEFLTYFQNEAQLDKSGLPSDRFFAERPEGSVSTLKIQRTQQEDSAVYLCASSPRGLAGVVEQFFGPGTRLTVL.

The gene calls are TRBV27 and TRBJ2-7; 9 bases fit TRBD2. There are 16 residues in the CDR3. Per the germline V gene, CDR1 is MNHEY and CDR2 is SMNVEV (reference sequence). Unmatched junction bases numbered 4, after V lost 1 base and J lost 0 bases. CDR3 protein: CASSLLAGVSSYEQYF. CDR3 coding DNA: TGTGCCAGCAGTTTATTAGCGGGGGTTAGCTCCTACGAGCAGTACTTC.

The chain has TRBV19 and TRBJ2-4, with TRBD1 as a possible D gene (5 bases). The germline gives CDR1 LNHDA, CDR2 SQIVND (reference sequence). Trimming cost V 5 bases and J 2 bases, with 10 bases left between them. The CDR3 extends over 14 amino acids. The chain's CDR3 is CASSVQGTKNIQYF. CDR3 DNA: TGTGCCAGTAGTGTGCAGGGAACCAAAAACATTCAGTACTTC.

The chain combines TRBV7-2 with TRBJ2-6; weak D call: TRBD1 (6 bases). The CDR3 spans 17 residues. Germline lookup yields CDR1 SGHTA and CDR2 FQGNSA. V was pared by 1 base and J by 0 bases, with 10 bases between. The CDR3 region has the DNA TGTGCCAGCAGCTTAGTAGGGGGACCCTCTGGGGCCAACGTCCTGACTTTC. Its translation is CASSLVGGPSGANVLTF.

The CDR3 bases are TGTGCCAGCAGCCAAGCGGGTGGACCACGGGGGAAGCAGTTCTTC. This codes for CASSQAGGPRGKQFF. This chain connects TRBV4-2 to TRBJ2-1; D is possibly TRBD2 (6 bases). The germline gives CDR1 LGHNA, CDR2 YNFKEQ. This CDR3 comprises 15 residues. V shed 1 base and J shed 11 bases, with 18 bases lying between them.

CDR3 nucleotide sequence: TGCGCCAGCAGCTTAGGCAGCGGGCGATACAATGAGCAGTTCTTC. Translation gives CASSLGSGRYNEQFF. J is TRBJ2-1 and V is TRBV5-1; D perhaps matches TRBD2 (6 bases). The CDR3 consists of 15 residues. Germline values: CDR1 SGHRS, CDR2 YFSETQ. Trimming cost V 2 bases and J 4 bases, with 13 bases left between them. The full variable domain, with the rest looked up from reference TRBV5-1 and TRBJ2-1, is KAGVTQTPRYLIKTRGQQVTLSCSPISGHRSVSWYQQTPGQGLQFLFEYFSETQRNKGNFPGRFSGRQFSNSRSEMNVSTLELGDSALYLCASSLGSGRYNEQFFGPGTRLTVL.

The V gene is TRBV28, the J gene TRBJ1-4; D possibly corresponds to TRBD1 (6 bases). Per germline, CDR1 MDHEN and CDR2 SYDVKM. The CDR3 has 15 amino acids. V lost 3 bases and J 7 bases, leaving 15 bases between the germline ends. The CDR3 nucleotides read TGTGCCAGCAGTTTGGCGGGGGGCTTGGGTGAAAAACTGTTTTTT. Protein product: CASSLAGGLGEKLFF.

The rearrangement joins TRBV3-1 (or the pseudogene TRBV3-2) to TRBJ1-5; 8 bases align to TRBD1. Germline V gives CDR1 LGHDT, CDR2 YNNKEL (reference sequence). With 4 bases clipped from V and 2 bases from J, the junction kept 4 bases outside the gene matches. This CDR3 contains 15 residues. As DNA, the CDR3 is TGTGCCAGCAGCCGAGGACAGGGTGGCAATCAGCCCCAGCATTTT. As protein: CASSRGQGGNQPQHF.

The V gene is TRBV3-1 (or the pseudogene TRBV3-2), the J gene TRBJ2-3; TRBD2 is a possible D gene (6 bases). This CDR3 is 18 amino acids long. Germline V lookup: CDR1 LGHDT, CDR2 YNNKEL (reference sequence). V was shortened by 3 bases and J by 1 base, with 20 bases between the two germline ends. The CDR3 region has the DNA TGTGCCAGCAGCCATCGATGGGCCCCAGGAGGGGGCACAGATACGCAGTATTTT. Translating it yields CASSHRWAPGGGTDTQYF.

This clone appeared a single time. This chain uses TRBV5-6 with TRBJ2-2, with 10 bases fitting TRBD1. J gave up 2 bases and V 1 base, and 5 bases lay outside the gene matches. Per the germline V gene, CDR1 is SGHDT and CDR2 is YYEEEE. This CDR3 region has 17 residues. In DNA, the CDR3 is TGTGCCAGCAGCTTGAATAGGGACAGGGGAAACACCGGGGAGCTGTTTTTT. Translation gives CASSLNRDRGNTGELFF. Using reference TRBV5-6 and TRBJ2-2 for the parts outside the CDR3, the full variable domain is DAGVTQSPTHLIKTRGQQVTLRCSPKSGHDTVSWYQQALGQGPQFIFQYYEEEERQRGNFPDRFSGHQFPNYSSELNVNALLLGDSALYLCASSLNRDRGNTGELFFGEGSRLTVL.

For the CDR3, the DNA is TGTGCCAGCAGCTTAATTCCCGGGAAAGAGACCCAGTACTTC. Protein product: CASSLIPGKETQYF. V is TRBV7-6 and J is TRBJ2-5; maybe TRBD2 (5 bases). From germline, CDR1 is SGHVS and CDR2 FNYEAQ. This CDR3 has 14 residues. V was pared by 2 bases and J by 3 bases, with 10 bases between. The entire variable domain, with the rest obtained from reference TRBV7-6 and TRBJ2-5, is as follows: GAGVSQSPRYKVTKRGQDVALRCDPISGHVSLYWYRQALGQGPEFLTYFNYEAQQDKSGLPNDRFSAERPEGSISTLTIQRTEQRDSAMYRCASSLIPGKETQYFGPGTRLLVL.

The chain is built from TRBV12-5 and TRBJ2-1; 9 bases map to TRBD2. CDR3 length equals 17 residues. V lost 5 bases and J lost 0; bases outside the gene matches: 8. Germline V gene data show CDR1 as LGHNT and CDR2 as FRNRAP. The CDR3 reads CASGPFGSGSSYNEQFF. The CDR3 DNA sequence: TGTGCTAGTGGTCCCTTTGGTAGCGGGAGCTCCTACAATGAGCAGTTCTTC.

The chain links TRBV10-3 to TRBJ2-3; 7 bases agree with TRBD2. The CDR3 sequence is 15 residues long. Trimming at V came to 5 bases and at J to 5 bases, leaving 10 bases not matched to a gene. In germline, CDR1 is ENHRY, CDR2 SYGVKD. The CDR3 region has the DNA TGTGCCATCAGTCCATTTTTGACTAGCTTAGATACGCAGTATTTT. Protein sequence: CAISPFLTSLDTQYF.

V is TRBV6-5 and J is TRBJ2-3; 7 bases are a match to TRBD2. The CDR3 covers 14 residues. Germline CDR1 reads MNHEY; CDR2 reads SVGAGI. The V gene end was trimmed by 8 bases and the J gene end by 3 bases; junction bases not matched to a gene: 8. The CDR3 DNA follows: TGTGCCAGCCAGAGTAGCGGGTATACAGATACGCAGTATTTT. Translation gives CASQSSGYTDTQYF.

This clone was picked up a small number of times. J is TRBJ1-3 and V is TRBV6-5, with 8 bases fitting TRBD1. Losses at the gene ends were 6 bases for V and 2 bases for J; bases not matched to a gene: 3. The germline gives CDR1 MNHEY, CDR2 SVGAGI. CDR3 length: 14 amino acids. CDR3 in DNA: TGTGCCAGCAGCACAGGGGGTGCTGGAAACACCATATATTTT. Translation: CASSTGGAGNTIYF.

V and J are TRBV5-8 and TRBJ2-1, with D maybe TRBD2 (5 bases). Germline V CDR1 and CDR2: SGHTS, YDEGEE. V lost 0 bases, J lost 6 bases, and 13 bases lay in between. There are 15 residues in the CDR3. The CDR3 loop reads CASSLGLSGSNEQFF. The CDR3 DNA sequence: TGTGCCAGCAGCTTGGGACTATCAGGTAGCAATGAGCAGTTCTTC.

The genes are TRBV15 and TRBJ1-5; D gene ambiguous. CDR1 is LNHNV and CDR2 is YYDKDF in the germline V gene (reference sequence). The CDR3 has 17 residues. V was clipped by 7 bases and J by 4 bases, with 23 bases between them. The CDR3, as DNA: TGTGCCACCAAATCCTCTACCCCGCGGCAAGCTAATCAGCCCCAGCATTTT. Translation: CATKSSTPRQANQPQHF.

CDR3 sequence: CALGGAGGTDTQYF. For the CDR3, the DNA is TGTGCCTTAGGAGGAGCGGGAGGGACAGATACGCAGTATTTT. The gene calls are TRBV30 and TRBJ2-3, with TRBD2 matching 10 bases. The CDR3 is 14 amino acids. J gave up 3 bases and V 7 bases, and 7 bases lay outside the gene matches. Looked up from germline, CDR1 is GTSNPN and CDR2 is SVGIG (reference sequence).

The chain links TRBV5-6 to TRBJ2-2; D is uncertain. Trimming pared 2 bases from V and 2 bases from J, leaving 10 bases between. This CDR3 is built from 15 residues. Germline lookup yields CDR1 SGHDT and CDR2 YYEEEE. The CDR3 DNA reads as TGTGCCAGCAGCTTTCGTCAGTTAAACACCGGGGAGCTGTTTTTT. It translates to CASSFRQLNTGELFF.

This chain joins TRBV2 and TRBJ1-4; TRBD1 matches 12 bases. CDR1 is SNHLY, CDR2 FYNNEI, per germline. V was pared by 4 bases and J by 1 base, with 13 bases of the junction left unmatched. The CDR3 covers 20 residues. CDR3 loop: CASSVDRDRGLDVTNEKLFF. The CDR3, as DNA: TGTGCCAGCAGTGTTGACCGGGACAGGGGGCTAGACGTAACTAATGAAAAACTGTTTTTT.

This chain connects TRBV6-5 to TRBJ1-4, with TRBD1 matching over 7 bases. Looked up from germline, CDR1 is MNHEY and CDR2 is SVGAGI. The CDR3 loop spans 15 amino acids. The J segment lost 7 bases and the V segment lost 0 bases, leaving 5 bases of the junction unmatched. CDR3 nucleotides: TGTGCCAGCAGTTACTCGACAGGGAATTCTGAAAAACTGTTTTTT. As protein: CASSYSTGNSEKLFF.

The rearrangement links TRBV2 to TRBJ1-3; D gene unclear. This CDR3 has 17 residues. Germline loops: CDR1 SNHLY, CDR2 FYNNEI. V shed 5 bases and J shed 0 bases, with 17 bases lying between them. The DNA for the CDR3 is TGTGCCAGCAGTAGCCAGGCCCGCGAGATCTCTGGAAACACCATATATTTT. Translated, it gives CASSSQAREISGNTIYF.

The chain joins TRBV5-4 to TRBJ1-6; 7 positions match TRBD1. After removal of 4 bases from V and 2 bases from J, the junction contained 6 bases not matched to a gene. Germline V CDR1 and CDR2: SGHNT, YYREEE (reference sequence). The CDR3 is 16 amino acids. Here the CDR3 DNA reads TGTGCCAGCAGCCCTGGAGGGGGCACCTATAATTCACCCCTCCACTTT. It codes for CASSPGGGTYNSPLHF.